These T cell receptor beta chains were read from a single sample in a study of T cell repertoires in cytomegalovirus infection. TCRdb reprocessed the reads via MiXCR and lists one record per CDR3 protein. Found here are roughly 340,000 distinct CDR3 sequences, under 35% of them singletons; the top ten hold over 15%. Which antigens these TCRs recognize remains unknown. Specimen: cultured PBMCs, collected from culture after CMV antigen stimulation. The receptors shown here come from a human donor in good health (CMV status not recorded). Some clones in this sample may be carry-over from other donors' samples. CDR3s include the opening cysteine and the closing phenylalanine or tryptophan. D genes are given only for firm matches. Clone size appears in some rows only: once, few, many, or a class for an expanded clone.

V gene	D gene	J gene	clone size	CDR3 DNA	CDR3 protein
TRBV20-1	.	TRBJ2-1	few	TGCAGTGCTCTAACCGTGGGGAGCCGGGGTGAGCAGTTCTTC	CSALTVGSRGEQFF
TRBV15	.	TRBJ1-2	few	TGTGCCACCAGCAGCGAGATAGGAGTTTTCGGCGGCTACACCTTC	CATSSEIGVFGGYTF
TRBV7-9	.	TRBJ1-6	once	TGTGCCAGCAGCCTCGATGCCGGGATCTATAATTCACCCCTCCACTTT	CASSLDAGIYNSPLHF
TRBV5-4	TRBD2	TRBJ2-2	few	TGTGCCAGCAGTTCCGGGACTAGCAGGGTGGCCGGGGAGCTGTTTTTT	CASSSGTSRVAGELFF
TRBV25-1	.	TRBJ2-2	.	TGTGCCAGCAGTGATTGGGGGGCGCGGACCGGGGAGCTGTTTTTT	CASSDWGARTGELFF
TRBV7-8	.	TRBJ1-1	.	TGTGCCAGCAGCTTAGCGCGTGGGAGACCTATTGAAGCTTTCTTT	CASSLARGRPIEAFF
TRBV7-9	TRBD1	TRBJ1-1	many	TGTGCCAGCAGCCTTTGGACAGGGAACACTGAAGCTTTCTTT	CASSLWTGNTEAFF
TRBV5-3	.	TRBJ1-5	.	TGTGCCAGCAGCGGCAGGGAGAATCAGCCCCAGCATTTT	CASSGRENQPQHF
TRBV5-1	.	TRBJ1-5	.	TGCGCCAGCAGCTTGGAGATAGGTCAGCCCCAGCATTTT	CASSLEIGQPQHF
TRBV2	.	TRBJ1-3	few	TGTGCCAGCAGTGGTCAAGGGGGTCGAAACACCATATATTTT	CASSGQGGRNTIYF
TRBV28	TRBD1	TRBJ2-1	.	TGTGCCAGCAGATTCGGGACAGCCGGCAACAATGAGCAGTTCTTC	CASRFGTAGNNEQFF
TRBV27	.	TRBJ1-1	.	TGTGCCAGCAGTTTATCAGTTTTGGACACTGAAGCTTTCTTT	CASSLSVLDTEAFF
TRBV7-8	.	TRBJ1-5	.	TGTGCCAGCAGCTTAGGACAGCTTGATCAGCCCCAGCATTTT	CASSLGQLDQPQHF
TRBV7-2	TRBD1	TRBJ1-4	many	TGTGCCAGCAGCTTAAGGGGACAGGGGGCGCAAGGTGAAAAACTGTTTTTT	CASSLRGQGAQGEKLFF
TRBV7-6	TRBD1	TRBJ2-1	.	TGTGCCAGCAGTCGCTATTGGGACAGGGCGTCTTACTCCTACAATGAGCAGTTCTTC	CASSRYWDRASYSYNEQFF
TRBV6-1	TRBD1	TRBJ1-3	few	TGTGCCAGCAGACCCGGACAGGGTAGTGGAAACACCATATATTTT	CASRPGQGSGNTIYF
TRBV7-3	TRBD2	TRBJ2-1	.	TGTGCCAGCAGCTTAAGGACTAGAAGCCTCGGGTACAATGAGCAGTTCTTC	CASSLRTRSLGYNEQFF
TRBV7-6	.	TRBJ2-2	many	TGTGCCAGCAGCTTAGAAGGCCTAGGTGCCGGGGAGCTGTTTTTT	CASSLEGLGAGELFF
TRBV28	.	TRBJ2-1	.	TGTGCCAGCAGTGCCAACCAAGGATTTAAGCAGTTCTTC	CASSANQGFKQFF
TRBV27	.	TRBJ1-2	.	TGTGCCAGCAGTTTAAGGGGGGAAAGCGGCTACACCTTC	CASSLRGESGYTF
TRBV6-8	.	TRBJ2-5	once	TGTGCCAGCAGTTACTCGAGACCGGGGCTGGAGACCCAGTACTTC	CASSYSRPGLETQYF
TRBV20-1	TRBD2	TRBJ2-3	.	TGCAGTGCTAGACTCCAAGCGGGAGTCGCCACAGATACGCAGTATTTT	CSARLQAGVATDTQYF
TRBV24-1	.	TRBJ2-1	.	TGTGCCACCAGTGATGACACAGGGAGCTCCTACAATGAGCAGTTCTTC	CATSDDTGSSYNEQFF
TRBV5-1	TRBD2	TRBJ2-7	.	TGCGCCAGCAGCCAAGCGGGTCGACGGGAGGAGGAGCAGTACTTC	CASSQAGRREEEQYF
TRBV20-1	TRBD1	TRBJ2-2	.	TGCAGTGCTAGAGACCCCCTCTTGGGGACAGGGAGTTTGGCCGGGGAGCTGTTTTTT	CSARDPLLGTGSLAGELFF
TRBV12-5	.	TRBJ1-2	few	TGTGCTAGTGGTGAACAGGATGGCTACACCTTC	CASGEQDGYTF
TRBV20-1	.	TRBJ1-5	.	.	CSATSGQSIDQPQHF
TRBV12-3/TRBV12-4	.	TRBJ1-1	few	TGTGCCAGCAGAAGAACAGGGCCTAACACTGAAGCTTTCTTT	CASRRTGPNTEAFF
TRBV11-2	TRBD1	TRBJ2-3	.	TGTGCCAGCAGCCCCCGAGACAGGGGGACAGATACGCAGTATTTT	CASSPRDRGTDTQYF
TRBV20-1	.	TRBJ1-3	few	TGCAGTGCTCGATGGACAGCCGGAAACACCATATATTTT	CSARWTAGNTIYF
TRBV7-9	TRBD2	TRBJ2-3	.	TGTGCCAGCAGCGGCAGGACTAGCGGGGACACAGATACGCAGTATTTT	CASSGRTSGDTDTQYF
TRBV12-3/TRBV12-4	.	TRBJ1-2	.	TGTGCCAGCAGTTTGGGGGGGCAGGACTATGGCTACACCTTC	CASSLGGQDYGYTF
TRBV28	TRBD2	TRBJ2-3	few	TGTGCCAGCACCCCGGGACTAGGGATGGCTACGCAGTATTTT	CASTPGLGMATQYF
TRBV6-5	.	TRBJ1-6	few	TGTGCCAGCCTAAGGGCTCGGGATTCACCCCTCCACTTT	CASLRARDSPLHF
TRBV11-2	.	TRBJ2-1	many	TGTGCCAGCAGCCGCCAGCCTGGGGGGTACAATGAGCAGTTCTTC	CASSRQPGGYNEQFF
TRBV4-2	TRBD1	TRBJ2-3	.	TGTGCCAGCAGCCAAGGGGACAGGATAACAGATACGCAGTATTTT	CASSQGDRITDTQYF
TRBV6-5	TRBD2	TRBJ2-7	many	TGTGCCAGCAGTTACGCTGCGGGAGCAACTTACGAGCAGTACTTC	CASSYAAGATYEQYF
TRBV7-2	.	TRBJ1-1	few	TGTGCCAGCAGCTTCTTGGAGGGAAGTGAAGCTTTCTTT	CASSFLEGSEAFF
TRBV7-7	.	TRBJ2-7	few	TGTGCCAGCAGCCCCCTAGCAACGACCTACGAGCAGTACTTC	CASSPLATTYEQYF
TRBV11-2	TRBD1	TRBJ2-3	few	TGTGCCAGCAGCTTAGATCGGGGACAGCTTGAGAGCACAGATACGCAGTATTTT	CASSLDRGQLESTDTQYF